Below, 18 T cell receptor beta chains from the same sample are listed, as sequenced in a study of cytomegalovirus exposure and HLA in healthy donors. The study ran its PCR with 60 Vbeta and 13 Jbeta primers. Assay used: immunoSEQ multiplex PCR; TCRdb lists only in-frame clones, some missing. The sample includes 85,000 to 100,000 clones, under 65% seen only once; the top ten take 3% to 3.5%. Sequencing used PBMCs. The receptors come from a man aged 60-69 years in good health and CMV-seronegative.

The chain carries TRBV7-9 and TRBJ2-2; 10 positions match TRBD1. The CDR3 totals 15 residues. Germline V gives CDR1 SEHNR, CDR2 FQNEAQ (reference sequence). The J segment lost 4 bases and the V segment lost 4 bases, leaving 3 bases of the junction unmatched. The CDR3 loop is CASSSGQGTTGELFF. CDR3 sequence (DNA): TGTGCCAGCAGCTCGGGACAGGGGACCACCGGGGAGCTGTTTTTT. Full variable domain (missing parts from reference TRBV7-9 and TRBJ2-2): DTGVSQNPRHKITKRGQNVTFRCDPISEHNRLYWYRQTLGQGPEFLTYFQNEAQLEKSRLLSDRFSAERPKGSFSTLEIQRTEQGDSAMYLCASSSGQGTTGELFFGEGSRLTVL.

Only a few counts were recorded for this clone. The chain combines TRBV19 with TRBJ1-1; D gene uncertain. The CDR3 has 13 amino acids. CDR1 and CDR2 (germline): LNHDA, SQIVND (reference sequence). The V end was cut by 7 bases, the J end by 4 bases, with 13 bases between. The CDR3 loop is CASTRWEATEAFF. As DNA, the CDR3 is TGTGCCAGTACACGGTGGGAGGCCACTGAAGCTTTCTTT.

The chain joins TRBV2 to TRBJ2-1, with a weak D call TRBD2 (5 bases). V shed 10 bases and J shed 0 bases, with 10 bases lying between them. The CDR3 has 13 residues. Germline V gene sequence: CDR1 SNHLY, CDR2 FYNNEI. The CDR3 sequence: CATRGGSYNEQFF. CDR3 sequence (DNA): TGTGCCACCCGGGGTGGCTCCTACAATGAGCAGTTCTTC.

The J gene is TRBJ2-6, the V gene TRBV5-6; no reliable D call. Trimming pared 0 bases from V and 4 bases from J, leaving 8 bases between. The CDR3 loop spans 15 amino acids. CDR1 and CDR2 from the germline V gene are SGHDT and YYEEEE. The CDR3 bases are TGTGCCAGCAGCTTGGGAGGCTCGGGGGCCAACGTCCTGACTTTC. It encodes CASSLGGSGANVLTF.

The chain uses TRBV7-2 and TRBJ2-3, with a possible D match to TRBD1 (5 bases). The CDR3 totals 15 residues. Germline lookup yields CDR1 SGHTA and CDR2 FQGNSA. Deletions cut 5 bases from V and 2 bases from J, with 14 bases between. The CDR3, as DNA: TGTGCCAGCAGCCCAGGGTTCCAGATCACAGATACGCAGTATTTT. It encodes CASSPGFQITDTQYF.

The chain carries TRBV5-1 and TRBJ2-3; 7 nucleotides line up with TRBD2. This CDR3 is built from 15 residues. The V segment lost 1 base and the J segment 4 bases; nucleotides outside the gene matches: 6. Germline-derived CDR1 and CDR2 are SGHRS and YFSETQ. The CDR3 loop reads CASSLLGGSADTQYF. The CDR3 nucleotides read TGCGCCAGCAGCTTGTTAGGCGGGAGTGCAGATACGCAGTATTTT.

The gene calls are TRBV9 and TRBJ2-1; D remains unclear. V lost 2 bases and J lost 0, with 9 bases in between. CDR1 is SGDLS and CDR2 is YYNGEE in the germline V gene. This CDR3 has 15 residues. The chain's CDR3 is CASSVSLLSYNEQFF. CDR3 DNA: TGTGCCAGCAGCGTGTCTCTTCTCTCCTACAATGAGCAGTTCTTC.

The genes are TRBV13 and TRBJ2-1; 12 bases line up with TRBD2. CDR1 and CDR2 from the germline V gene are PRHDT and FYEKMQ (reference sequence). V was pared by 5 bases and J by 8 bases, with 13 bases of the junction left unmatched. CDR3 length: 17 amino acids. CDR3 region: CASSVRVLAGGRDEQFF. CDR3 in DNA: TGTGCCAGCAGCGTTCGCGTACTAGCGGGGGGCAGGGATGAGCAGTTCTTC.

This chain uses TRBV7-3 with TRBJ1-1; TRBD1 matches at 8 bases. CDR3 length equals 14 residues. The J segment lost 3 bases and the V segment lost 6 bases, leaving 6 bases of the junction unmatched. The germline CDR1 and CDR2 sequences are SGHTA and FQGTGA. CDR3 DNA sequence: TGTGCCAGCAGGGCAGGGGGCGCGTACACTGAAGCTTTCTTT. It yields the protein CASRAGGAYTEAFF.

V is TRBV7-2 and J is TRBJ2-7; D is possibly TRBD1 (7 bases). There are 16 residues in the CDR3. Germline V gene data show CDR1 as SGHTA and CDR2 as FQGNSA. Trimming took off 3 bases at V and 4 bases at J, with 19 bases between the two ends. CDR3 sequence: CASSFPSSPGGYEQYF. The DNA for the CDR3 is TGTGCCAGCAGCTTCCCGAGCAGTCCAGGGGGGTACGAGCAGTACTTC.

This clone was observed once. The chain combines TRBV7-3 with TRBJ2-5, with no clear D. CDR3 length equals 13 residues. CDR1 SGHTA and CDR2 FQGTGA come from the germline V gene. Trimming removed 3 bases from V and 0 bases from J, with 5 bases in between. Here the CDR3 reads CASSFGYQETQYF. CDR3 coding DNA: TGTGCCAGCAGCTTCGGGTACCAAGAGACCCAGTACTTC.

The chain joins TRBV7-6 to TRBJ2-3, with 11 bases fitting TRBD2. CDR1 and CDR2 (germline): SGHVS, FNYEAQ. The CDR3 sequence is 19 residues long. With 1 base clipped from V and 2 bases from J, the junction kept 11 bases outside the gene matches. The CDR3 protein is CASSLGLGWGLADTDTQYF. The CDR3 DNA sequence: TGTGCCAGCAGCTTAGGGTTAGGCTGGGGACTAGCGGACACAGATACGCAGTATTTT.

A few counts support this clone. The V and J genes are TRBV19 and TRBJ2-5; TRBD1 matches at 7 bases. J lost 5 bases, V lost 4 bases, and 10 bases had no gene match. CDR1 and CDR2 (germline): LNHDA, SQIVND (reference sequence). The CDR3 has 15 residues. The CDR3 loop is CASSTYLDREETQYF. CDR3 bases: TGTGCCAGTAGTACCTACCTCGACAGGGAGGAGACCCAGTACTTC.

The chain carries TRBV4-2 and TRBJ2-3, with D perhaps TRBD1 (5 bases). There are 18 residues in the CDR3. Per the germline V gene, CDR1 is LGHNA and CDR2 is YNFKEQ. Trimming pared 0 bases from V and 2 bases from J, leaving 18 bases between. As DNA, the CDR3 is TGTGCCAGCAGCCAAGATTTCGGCGCAGGGAAGTACACAGATACGCAGTATTTT. Protein sequence: CASSQDFGAGKYTDTQYF.

The chain links TRBV7-9 to TRBJ2-7; tentatively, D is TRBD2 (5 bases). Germline loops: CDR1 SEHNR, CDR2 FQNEAQ (reference sequence). The CDR3 extends over 14 amino acids. As DNA, the CDR3 is TGTTCTTTTTTCAAGCAGGAGGCGGCATACGAGCAGTACTTC. Translated, it gives CSFFKQEAAYEQYF. The complete variable domain, with remaining parts taken from reference TRBV7-9 and TRBJ2-7, reads DTGVSQNPRHKITKRGQNVTFRCDPISEHNRLYWYRQTLGQGPEFLTYFQNEAQLEKSRLLSDRFSAERPKGSFSTLEIQRTEQGDSAMYLCSFFKQEAAYEQYFGPGTRLTVT.

This clone is medium-sized (0.01 to 0.1%) by share. V usage is TRBV25-1 and J usage is TRBJ2-7; no reliable D call. CDR1 and CDR2 from the germline V gene are MGHDK and SYGVNS. This CDR3 spans 12 amino acids. The V end lost 3 bases, the J end lost 4 bases, and 7 bases lay between the germline ends. Here the CDR3 reads CASSEGRYEQYF. The CDR3 DNA reads TGTGCCAGCAGTGAGGGCAGGTACGAGCAGTACTTC.

The chain is built from TRBV2 and TRBJ1-4; D is undetermined. CDR1 and CDR2 from the germline V gene are SNHLY and FYNNEI. The CDR3 covers 14 residues. V shed 5 bases and J shed 0 bases, with 7 bases lying between them. The CDR3 reads CASSYSTTNEKLFF. As DNA, the CDR3 is TGTGCCAGCAGTTACAGTACAACTAATGAAAAACTGTTTTTT.

This chain connects TRBV15 to TRBJ1-5; the match to TRBD1 covers 7 bases. The ends lost 3 bases at V and 1 base at J; junction bases unmatched: 6. From germline, CDR1 is LNHNV and CDR2 YYDKDF (reference sequence). The CDR3 spans 16 residues. The CDR3 here is CATSRYDRVSNQPQHF. The CDR3 DNA reads as TGTGCCACCAGCAGGTACGACAGGGTCAGCAATCAGCCCCAGCATTTT.